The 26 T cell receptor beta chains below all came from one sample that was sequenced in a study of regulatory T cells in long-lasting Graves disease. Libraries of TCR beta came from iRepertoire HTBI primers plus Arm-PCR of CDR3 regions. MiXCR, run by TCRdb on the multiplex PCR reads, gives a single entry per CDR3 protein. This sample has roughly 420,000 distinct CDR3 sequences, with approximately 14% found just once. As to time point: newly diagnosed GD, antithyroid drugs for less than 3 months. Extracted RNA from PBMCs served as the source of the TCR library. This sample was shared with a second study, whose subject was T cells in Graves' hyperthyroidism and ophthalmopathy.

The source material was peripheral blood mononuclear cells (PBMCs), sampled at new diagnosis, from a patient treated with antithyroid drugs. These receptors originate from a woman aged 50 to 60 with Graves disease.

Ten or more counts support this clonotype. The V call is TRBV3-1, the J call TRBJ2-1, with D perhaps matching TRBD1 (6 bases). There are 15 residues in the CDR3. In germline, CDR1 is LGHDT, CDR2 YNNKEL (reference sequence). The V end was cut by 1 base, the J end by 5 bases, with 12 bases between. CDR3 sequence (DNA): TGTGCCAGCAGCCAAGGCCCCCAGGGGAACAATGAGCAGTTCTTC. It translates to CASSQGPQGNNEQFF.

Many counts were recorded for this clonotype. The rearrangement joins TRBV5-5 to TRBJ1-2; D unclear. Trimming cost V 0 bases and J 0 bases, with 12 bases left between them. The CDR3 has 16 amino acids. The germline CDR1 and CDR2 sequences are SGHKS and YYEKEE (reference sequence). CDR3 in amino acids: CASSLGAAFPNYGYTF. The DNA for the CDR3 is TGTGCCAGCAGCTTGGGAGCAGCTTTCCCTAACTATGGCTACACCTTC.

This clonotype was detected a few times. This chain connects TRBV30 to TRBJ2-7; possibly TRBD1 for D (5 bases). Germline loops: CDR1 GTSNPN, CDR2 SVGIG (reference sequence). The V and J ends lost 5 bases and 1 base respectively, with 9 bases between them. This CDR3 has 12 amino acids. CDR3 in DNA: TGTGCCTGGGAGCAGGGTTCCTACGAGCAGTACTTC. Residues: CAWEQGSYEQYF.

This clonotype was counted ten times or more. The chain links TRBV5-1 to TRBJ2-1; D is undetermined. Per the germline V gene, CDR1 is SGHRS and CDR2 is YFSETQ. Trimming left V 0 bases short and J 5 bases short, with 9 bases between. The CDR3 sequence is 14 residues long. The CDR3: CASSLGQEHNEQFF. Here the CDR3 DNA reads TGCGCCAGCAGCTTGGGTCAGGAACACAATGAGCAGTTCTTC.

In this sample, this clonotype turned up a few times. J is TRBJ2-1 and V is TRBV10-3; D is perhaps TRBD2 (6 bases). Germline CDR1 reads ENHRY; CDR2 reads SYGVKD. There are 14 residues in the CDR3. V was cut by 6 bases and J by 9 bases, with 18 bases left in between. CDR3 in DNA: TGTGCCATCAGATCAGGGAGGCCGGAGGGTGAGCAGTTCTTC. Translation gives CAIRSGRPEGEQFF.

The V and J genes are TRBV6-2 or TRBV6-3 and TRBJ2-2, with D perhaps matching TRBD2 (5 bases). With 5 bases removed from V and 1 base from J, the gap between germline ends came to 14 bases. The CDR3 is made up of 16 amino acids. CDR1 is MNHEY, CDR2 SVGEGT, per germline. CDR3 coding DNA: TGTGCCAGCAGTGTCTCGGACTCTCTGAACACCGGGGAGCTGTTTTTT. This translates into CASSVSDSLNTGELFF.

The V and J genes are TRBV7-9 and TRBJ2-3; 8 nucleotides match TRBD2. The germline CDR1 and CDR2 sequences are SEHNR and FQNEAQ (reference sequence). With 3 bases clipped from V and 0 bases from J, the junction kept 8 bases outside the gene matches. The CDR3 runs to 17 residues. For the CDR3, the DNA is TGTGCCAGCAGCTTGCCCCGGGGGGGTCCTAGCACAGATACGCAGTATTTT. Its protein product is CASSLPRGGPSTDTQYF.

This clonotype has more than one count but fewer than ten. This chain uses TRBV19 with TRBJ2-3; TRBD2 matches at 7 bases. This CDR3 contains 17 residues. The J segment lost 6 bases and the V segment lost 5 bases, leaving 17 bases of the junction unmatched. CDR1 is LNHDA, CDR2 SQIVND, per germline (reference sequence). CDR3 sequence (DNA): TGTGCCAGTAGTCCCCCCTCCTATGTTCCCGGGGGGGATACGCAGTATTTT. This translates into CASSPPSYVPGGDTQYF.

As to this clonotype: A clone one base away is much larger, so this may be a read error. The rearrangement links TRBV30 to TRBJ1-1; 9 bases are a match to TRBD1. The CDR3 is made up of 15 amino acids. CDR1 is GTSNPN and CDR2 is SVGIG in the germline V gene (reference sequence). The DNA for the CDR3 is TGTGCCTGGAGTGTAATTTTGGGACAGGGTAAGAGAGCTCTCTTT. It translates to CAWSVILGQGKRALF.

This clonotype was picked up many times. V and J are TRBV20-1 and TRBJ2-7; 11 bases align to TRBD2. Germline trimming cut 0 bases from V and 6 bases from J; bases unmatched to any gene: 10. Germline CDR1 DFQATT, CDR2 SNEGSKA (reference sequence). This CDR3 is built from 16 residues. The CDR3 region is CSARDLAGGPLTEQYF. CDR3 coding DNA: TGCAGTGCTAGAGACCTAGCGGGAGGCCCTCTTACCGAGCAGTACTTC.

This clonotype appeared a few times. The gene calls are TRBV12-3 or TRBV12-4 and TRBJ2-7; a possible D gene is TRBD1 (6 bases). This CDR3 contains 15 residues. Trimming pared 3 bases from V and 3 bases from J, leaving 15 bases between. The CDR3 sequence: CASSFFLQGHYEQYF. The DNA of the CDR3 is TGTGCCAGCAGTTTCTTTTTACAGGGACACTACGAGCAGTACTTC.

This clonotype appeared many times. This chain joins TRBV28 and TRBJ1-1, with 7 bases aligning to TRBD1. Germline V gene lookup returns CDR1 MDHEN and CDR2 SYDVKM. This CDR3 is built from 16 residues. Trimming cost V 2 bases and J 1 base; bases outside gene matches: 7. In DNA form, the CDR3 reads TGTGCCAGCAGTTTAGGGGGACAGACTTCGAACACTGAAGCTTTCTTT. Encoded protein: CASSLGGQTSNTEAFF.

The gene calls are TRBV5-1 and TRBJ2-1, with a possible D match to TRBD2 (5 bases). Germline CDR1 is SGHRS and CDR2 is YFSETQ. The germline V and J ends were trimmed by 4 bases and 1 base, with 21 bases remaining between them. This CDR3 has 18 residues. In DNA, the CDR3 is TGCGCCAGCAGCAGATCCACCCCCGGGGAAGGGTCCTACAATGAGCAGTTCTTC. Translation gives CASSRSTPGEGSYNEQFF.

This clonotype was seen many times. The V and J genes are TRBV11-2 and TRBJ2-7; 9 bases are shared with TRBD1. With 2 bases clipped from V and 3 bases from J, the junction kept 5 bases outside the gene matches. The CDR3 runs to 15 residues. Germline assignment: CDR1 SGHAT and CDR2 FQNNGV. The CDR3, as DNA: TGTGCCAGCAGCTTATCGACAGGGGGGGGCTACGAGCAGTACTTC. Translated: CASSLSTGGGYEQYF.

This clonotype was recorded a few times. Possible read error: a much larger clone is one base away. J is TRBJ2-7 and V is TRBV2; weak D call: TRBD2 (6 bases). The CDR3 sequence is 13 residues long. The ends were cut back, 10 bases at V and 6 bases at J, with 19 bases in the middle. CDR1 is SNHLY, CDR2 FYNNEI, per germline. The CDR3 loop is CATCRDFPSEQYF. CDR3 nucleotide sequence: TGTGCCACGTGTCGGGACTTCCCCAGCGAGCAGTACTTC.

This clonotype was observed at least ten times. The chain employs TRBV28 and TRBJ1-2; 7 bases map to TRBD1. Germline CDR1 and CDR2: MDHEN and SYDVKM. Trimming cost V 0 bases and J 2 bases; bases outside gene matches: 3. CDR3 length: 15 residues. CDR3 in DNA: TGTGCCAGCAGTTTATGGGACAGGCCAAACTATGGCTACACCTTC. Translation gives CASSLWDRPNYGYTF.

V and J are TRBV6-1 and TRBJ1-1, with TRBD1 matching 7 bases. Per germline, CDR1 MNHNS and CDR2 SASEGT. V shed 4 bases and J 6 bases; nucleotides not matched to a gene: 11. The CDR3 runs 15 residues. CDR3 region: CASSGTGHRSSEAFF. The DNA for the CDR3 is TGTGCCAGCAGTGGGACAGGACACCGGTCTTCTGAAGCTTTCTTT.

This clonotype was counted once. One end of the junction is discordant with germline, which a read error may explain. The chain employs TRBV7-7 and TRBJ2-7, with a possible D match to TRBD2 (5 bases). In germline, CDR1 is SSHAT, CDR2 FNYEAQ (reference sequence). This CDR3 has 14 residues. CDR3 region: CASSLAGLSGEQYF. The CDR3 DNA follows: TGTGCTAGCAGCTTAGCAGGACTCTCGGGGGAGCAGTACTTC.

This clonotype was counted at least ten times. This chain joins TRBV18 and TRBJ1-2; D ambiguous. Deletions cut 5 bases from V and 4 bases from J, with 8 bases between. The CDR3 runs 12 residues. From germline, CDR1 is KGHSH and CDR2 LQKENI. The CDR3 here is CASSFNTYGYTF. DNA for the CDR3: TGTGCCAGCTCATTTAACACCTATGGCTACACCTTC.

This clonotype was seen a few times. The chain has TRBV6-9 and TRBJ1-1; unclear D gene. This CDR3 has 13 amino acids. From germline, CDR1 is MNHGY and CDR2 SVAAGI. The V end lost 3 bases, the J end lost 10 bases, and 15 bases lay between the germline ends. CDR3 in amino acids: CASSYSETGLAFF. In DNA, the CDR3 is TGTGCCAGCAGTTACTCTGAAACCGGCTTAGCTTTCTTT.

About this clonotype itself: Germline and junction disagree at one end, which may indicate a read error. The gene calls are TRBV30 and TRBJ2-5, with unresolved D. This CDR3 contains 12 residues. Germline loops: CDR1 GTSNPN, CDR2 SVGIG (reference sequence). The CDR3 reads CAWSVTEETPYF. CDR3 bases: TGTGCCTGGAGTGTAACCGAAGAGACCCCGTACTTC.

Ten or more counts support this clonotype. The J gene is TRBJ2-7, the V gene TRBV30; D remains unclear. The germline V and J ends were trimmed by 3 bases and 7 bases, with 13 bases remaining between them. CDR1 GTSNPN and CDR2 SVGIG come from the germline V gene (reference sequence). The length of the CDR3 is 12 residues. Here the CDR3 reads CAWRASKVEQYF. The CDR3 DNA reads TGTGCCTGGAGAGCTTCGAAGGTGGAGCAGTACTTC.

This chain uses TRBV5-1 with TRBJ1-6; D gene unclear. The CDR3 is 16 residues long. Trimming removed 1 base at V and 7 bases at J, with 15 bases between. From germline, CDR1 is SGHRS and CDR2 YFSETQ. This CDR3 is CASSLSGISKNSPLHF. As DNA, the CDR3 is TGCGCCAGCAGCTTGAGCGGGATCTCCAAGAATTCACCCCTCCACTTT.

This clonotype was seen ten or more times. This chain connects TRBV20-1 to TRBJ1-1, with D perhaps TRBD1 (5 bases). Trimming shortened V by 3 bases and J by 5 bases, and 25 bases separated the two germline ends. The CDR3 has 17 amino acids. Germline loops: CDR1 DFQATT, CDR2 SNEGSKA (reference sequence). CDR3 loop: CSASIRKGTARETEAFF. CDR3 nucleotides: TGCAGTGCTAGTATTCGGAAAGGGACCGCTCGAGAGACTGAAGCTTTCTTT.

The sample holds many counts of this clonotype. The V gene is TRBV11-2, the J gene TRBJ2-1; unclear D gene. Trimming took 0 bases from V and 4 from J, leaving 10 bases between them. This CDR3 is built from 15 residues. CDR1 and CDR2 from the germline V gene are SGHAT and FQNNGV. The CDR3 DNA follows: TGTGCCAGCAGCTTAGATCGAAGGGTTTACAATGAGCAGTTCTTC. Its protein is CASSLDRRVYNEQFF.

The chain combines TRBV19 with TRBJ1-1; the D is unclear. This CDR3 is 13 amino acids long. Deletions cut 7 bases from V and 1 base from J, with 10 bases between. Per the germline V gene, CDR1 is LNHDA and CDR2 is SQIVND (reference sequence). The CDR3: CASTQQENTEAFF. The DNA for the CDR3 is TGTGCCAGTACCCAACAAGAGAACACTGAAGCTTTCTTT.